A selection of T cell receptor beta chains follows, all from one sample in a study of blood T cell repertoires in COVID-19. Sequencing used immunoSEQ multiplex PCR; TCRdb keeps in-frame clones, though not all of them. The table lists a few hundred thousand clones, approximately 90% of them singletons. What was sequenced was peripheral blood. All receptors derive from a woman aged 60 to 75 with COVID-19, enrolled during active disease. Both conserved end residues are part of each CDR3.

CASHTQGLDGYTF,TRBV19
CASSAGTGGTYGYTF,TRBV19
CASSPLQTGKRSGNTIYF,TRBV18
CASSIWLSTDTQYF,TRBV19
CASSRNTDYGYTF,TRBV27
CASSPTVPVGNSPLHF,TRBV3-1/TRBV3-2
CASSLHGTAGNTIYF,TRBV19
CASSRPGTGGEKLFF,TRBV6-5
CASSSWSSGDGTDTQYF,TRBV18
CASSPGQRAYGYTF,TRBV5-6
CASSQISGPGRTEAFF,TRBV4-2
CASSPGGGYEQYF,TRBV28
CATWAQDYEQYF,TRBV6-5
CASRRTELYNSPLHF,TRBV2
CASSTGIIPAPGNTIYF,TRBV7-2
CATSDGGIQETQYF,TRBV24-1
CASSVLDRKETQYF,TRBV27
CASSPMRGAHTGELFF,TRBV5-4
CASSYAGVGYTF,TRBV6-5
CASSISGAYNEQFF,TRBV7-9
CAQTGGTGTHNEQFF,TRBV10-1
CASSLIQGAYNEQFF,TRBV5-1
CASSLQPGKTSGELFF,TRBV7-3
CSASGHRLAGPETQYF,TRBV20-1
CASSLPEARGEQYF,TRBV28
CAILLAGGADTQYF,TRBV10-2
CASRGSSGNTIYF,TRBV2
CASSLQAGTLRDTQYF,TRBV5-1
CAWGQGLNTEAFF,TRBV30
CASSWEVAGGQETQYF,TRBV5-5
CASSTGTGEYEQYF,TRBV5-1
CASSYGTGRSGYTF,TRBV6-5
CATRQGDSPLHF,TRBV5-1
CASSLIAGTDTQYF,TRBV7-3
CASSPGQGTYEQYF,TRBV18
CATSRDGQGRKLFF,TRBV15
CASSLGGTGGSGYTF,TRBV7-6
CASSFSDRVDEKLFF,TRBV5-1
CASSLDPGQGRTQYF,TRBV11-2
CASSIIGETEAFF,TRBV19
CASSLTGVTEAFF,TRBV27
CAIMGGMNTEAFF,TRBV10-3
CASSIDGRGEAFF,TRBV7-3
CASSPGLGAGTDTQYF,TRBV18
CASSHGGSNQPQHF,TRBV5-5
CASSLGRATEAFF,TRBV3-1/TRBV3-2
CAISDGGGLRQSETQYF,TRBV10-3
CASSLLNSPLHF,TRBV28
CASSQPPGQLNTEAFF,TRBV2
CASSPGGGGQQFF,TRBV3-1/TRBV3-2
CASTPTEGPVTEAFF,TRBV6-6
CASSETQPSGYNEQFF,TRBV5-1
CASSSPGQPSTF,TRBV6-5
CASRPQGNTEAFF,TRBV7-9
CASSPGQNYGYTF,TRBV7-9
CASSTNEGYGYTF,TRBV6-5
CASSLAGGIKQPQHF,TRBV7-9